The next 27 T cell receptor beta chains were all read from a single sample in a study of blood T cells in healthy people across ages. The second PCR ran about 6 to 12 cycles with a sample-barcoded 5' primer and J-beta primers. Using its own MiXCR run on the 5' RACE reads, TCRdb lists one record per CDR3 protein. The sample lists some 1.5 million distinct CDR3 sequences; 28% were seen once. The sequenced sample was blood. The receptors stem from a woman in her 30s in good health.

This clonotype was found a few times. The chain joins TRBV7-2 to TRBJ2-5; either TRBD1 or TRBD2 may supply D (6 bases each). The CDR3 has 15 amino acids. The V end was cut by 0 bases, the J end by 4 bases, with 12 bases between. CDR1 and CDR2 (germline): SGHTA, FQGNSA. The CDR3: CASSLAGGFGETQYF. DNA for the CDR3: TGTGCCAGCAGCTTAGCAGGGGGGTTCGGAGAGACCCAGTACTTC.

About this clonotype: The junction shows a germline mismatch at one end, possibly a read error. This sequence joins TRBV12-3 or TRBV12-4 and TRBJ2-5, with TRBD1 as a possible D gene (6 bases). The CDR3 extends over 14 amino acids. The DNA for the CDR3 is TGTGTCAGCAGTTTAATACAGGGACAAGAGACCCAGTACTTC. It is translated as CVSSLIQGQETQYF.

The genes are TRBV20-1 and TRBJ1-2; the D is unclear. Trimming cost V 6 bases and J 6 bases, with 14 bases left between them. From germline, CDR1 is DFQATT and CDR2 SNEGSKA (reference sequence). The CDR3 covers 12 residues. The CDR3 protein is CSAKLEGNGYTF. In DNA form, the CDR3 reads TGCAGTGCCAAACTAGAGGGTAATGGCTACACCTTC.

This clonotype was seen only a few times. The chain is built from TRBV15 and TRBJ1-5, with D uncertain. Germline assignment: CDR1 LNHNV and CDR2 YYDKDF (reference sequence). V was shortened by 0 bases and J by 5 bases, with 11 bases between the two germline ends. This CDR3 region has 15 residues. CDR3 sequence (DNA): TGTGCCACCAGCAGAGATAGGGCCCCAGATCAGCCCCAGCATTTT. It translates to CATSRDRAPDQPQHF. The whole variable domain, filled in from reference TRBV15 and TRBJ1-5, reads DAMVIQNPRYQVTQFGKPVTLSCSQTLNHNVMYWYQQKSSQAPKLLFHYYDKDFNNEADTPDNFQSRRPNTSFCFLDIRSPGLGDTAMYLCATSRDRAPDQPQHFGDGTRLSIL.

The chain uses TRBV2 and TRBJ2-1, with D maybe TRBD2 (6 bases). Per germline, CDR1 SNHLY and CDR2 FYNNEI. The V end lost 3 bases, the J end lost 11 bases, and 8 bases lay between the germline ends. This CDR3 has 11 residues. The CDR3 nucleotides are TGTGCCAGCAGTGACCGGGAGAAGCAGTTCTTC. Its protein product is CASSDREKQFF.

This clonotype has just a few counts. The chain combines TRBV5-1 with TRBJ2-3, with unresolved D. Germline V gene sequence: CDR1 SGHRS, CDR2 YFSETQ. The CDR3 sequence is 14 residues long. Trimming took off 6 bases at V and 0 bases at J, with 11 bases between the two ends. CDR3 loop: CASTPTASTDTQYF. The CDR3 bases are TGCGCCAGCACCCCCACAGCGAGCACAGATACGCAGTATTTT.

The CDR3 DNA sequence: TGCGCCAGCAGCCAAGATGCTGCCTCCAACACCGGGGAGCTGTTTTTT. It translates to CASSQDAASNTGELFF. The chain employs TRBV4-3 and TRBJ2-2; D uncertain. The CDR3 consists of 16 residues. The V end lost 0 bases, the J end lost 2 bases, and 10 bases lay between the germline ends. Germline loops: CDR1 LGHNA, CDR2 YSLEER.

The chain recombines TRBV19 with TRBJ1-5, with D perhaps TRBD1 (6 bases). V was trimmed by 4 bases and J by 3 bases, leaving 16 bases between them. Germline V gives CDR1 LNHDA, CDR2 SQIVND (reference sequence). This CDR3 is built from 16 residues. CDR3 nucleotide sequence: TGTGCCAGTAGTACAACCCTACAGGGTTACAATCAGCCCCAGCATTTT. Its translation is CASSTTLQGYNQPQHF.

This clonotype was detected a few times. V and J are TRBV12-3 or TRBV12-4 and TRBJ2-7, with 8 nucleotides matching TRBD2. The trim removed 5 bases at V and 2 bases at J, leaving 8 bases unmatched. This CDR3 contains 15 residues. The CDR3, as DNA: TGTGCCAGCAGTCTCGGACGAGCGGGGGCCTACGAGCAGTACTTC. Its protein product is CASSLGRAGAYEQYF.

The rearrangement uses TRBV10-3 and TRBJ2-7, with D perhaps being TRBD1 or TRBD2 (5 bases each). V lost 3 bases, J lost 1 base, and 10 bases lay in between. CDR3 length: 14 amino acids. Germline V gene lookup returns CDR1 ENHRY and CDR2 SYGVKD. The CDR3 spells CAISDPRESYEQYF. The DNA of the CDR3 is TGTGCCATCAGTGATCCCAGGGAGTCCTACGAGCAGTACTTC.

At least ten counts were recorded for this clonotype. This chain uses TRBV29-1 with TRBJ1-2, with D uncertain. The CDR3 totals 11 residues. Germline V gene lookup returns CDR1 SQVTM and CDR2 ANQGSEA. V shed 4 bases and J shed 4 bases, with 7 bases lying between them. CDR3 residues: CSVASSYGYTF. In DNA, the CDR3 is TGCAGCGTTGCCAGCTCCTATGGCTACACCTTC. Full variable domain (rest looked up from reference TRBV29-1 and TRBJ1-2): SAVISQKPSRDICQRGTSLTIQCQVDSQVTMMFWYRQQPGQSLTLIATANQGSEATYESGFVIDKFPISRPNLTFSTLTVSNMSPEDSSIYLCSVASSYGYTFGSGTRLTVV.

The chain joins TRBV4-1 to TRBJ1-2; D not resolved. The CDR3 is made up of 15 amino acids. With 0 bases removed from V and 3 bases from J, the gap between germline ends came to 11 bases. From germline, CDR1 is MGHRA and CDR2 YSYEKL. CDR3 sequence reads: CASSQDRSSYYGYTF. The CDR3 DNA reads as TGCGCCAGCAGCCAAGATCGGAGTAGTTACTATGGCTACACCTTC.

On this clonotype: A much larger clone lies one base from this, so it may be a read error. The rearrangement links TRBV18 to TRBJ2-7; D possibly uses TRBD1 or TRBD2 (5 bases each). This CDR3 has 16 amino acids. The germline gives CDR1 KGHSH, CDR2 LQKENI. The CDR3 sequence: CAGSPILGRSSYEQYF. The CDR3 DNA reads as TGTGCCGGCTCACCAATATTGGGACGGAGCTCCTACGAGCAGTACTTC.

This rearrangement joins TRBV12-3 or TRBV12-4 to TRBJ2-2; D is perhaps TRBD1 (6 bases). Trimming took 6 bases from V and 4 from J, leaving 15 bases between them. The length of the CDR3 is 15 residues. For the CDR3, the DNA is TGTGCCAGCAGCCCTGACAGGTTCCGCACCGGGGAGCTGTTTTTT. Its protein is CASSPDRFRTGELFF.

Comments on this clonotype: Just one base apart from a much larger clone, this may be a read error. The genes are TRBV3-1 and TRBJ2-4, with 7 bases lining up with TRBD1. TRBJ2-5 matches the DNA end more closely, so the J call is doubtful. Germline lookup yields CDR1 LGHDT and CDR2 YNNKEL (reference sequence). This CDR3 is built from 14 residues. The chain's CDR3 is CASSRPGQQGTQYF. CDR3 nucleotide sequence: TGTGCCAGCAGCCGACCGGGACAGCAAGGGACCCAGTACTTC.

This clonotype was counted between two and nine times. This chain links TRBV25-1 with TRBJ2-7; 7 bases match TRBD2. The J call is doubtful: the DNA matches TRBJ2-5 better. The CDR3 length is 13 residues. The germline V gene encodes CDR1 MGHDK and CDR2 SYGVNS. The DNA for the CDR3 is TGTGCCAGCGGGGATACTAGCGATGGGACCCAGTACTTC. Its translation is CASGDTSDGTQYF.

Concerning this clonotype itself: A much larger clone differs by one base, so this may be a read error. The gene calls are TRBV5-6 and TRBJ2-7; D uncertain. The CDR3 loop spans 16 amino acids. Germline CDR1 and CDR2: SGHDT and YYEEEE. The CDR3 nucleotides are TGTGCCAGCAGCCCGACCCCGACTGGCAGTTCCTACGTGCAGTACTTC. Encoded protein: CASSPTPTGSSYVQYF.

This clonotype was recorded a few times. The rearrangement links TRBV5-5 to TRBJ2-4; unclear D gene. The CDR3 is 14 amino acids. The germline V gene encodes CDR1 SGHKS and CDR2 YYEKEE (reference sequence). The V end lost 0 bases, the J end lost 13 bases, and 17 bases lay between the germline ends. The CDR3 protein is CASSLELLIEEQYF. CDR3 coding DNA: TGTGCCAGCAGCTTGGAACTCCTGATCGAAGAGCAGTACTTC.

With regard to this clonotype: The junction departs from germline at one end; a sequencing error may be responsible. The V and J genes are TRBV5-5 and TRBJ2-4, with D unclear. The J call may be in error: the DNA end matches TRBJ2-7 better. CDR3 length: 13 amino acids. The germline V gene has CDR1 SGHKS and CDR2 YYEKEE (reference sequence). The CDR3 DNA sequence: TGTGTCAGCAGCTTGGTCGGCGGCTACGAGCAGTACTTC. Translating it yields CVSSLVGGYEQYF.

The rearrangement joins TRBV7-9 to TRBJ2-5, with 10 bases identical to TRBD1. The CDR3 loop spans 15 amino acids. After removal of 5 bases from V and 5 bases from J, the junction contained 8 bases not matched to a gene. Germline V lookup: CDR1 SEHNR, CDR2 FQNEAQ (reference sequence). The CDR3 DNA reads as TGTGCCAGCAGCCTCGGGACAGGGGTTTCGGAGACCCAGTACTTC. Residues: CASSLGTGVSETQYF.

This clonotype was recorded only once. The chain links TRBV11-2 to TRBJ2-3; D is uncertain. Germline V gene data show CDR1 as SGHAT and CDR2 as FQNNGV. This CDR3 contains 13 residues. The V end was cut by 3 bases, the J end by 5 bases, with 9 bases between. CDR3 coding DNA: TGTGCCAGCAGCTTTGGTGACGAAGATACGCAGTATTTT. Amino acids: CASSFGDEDTQYF.

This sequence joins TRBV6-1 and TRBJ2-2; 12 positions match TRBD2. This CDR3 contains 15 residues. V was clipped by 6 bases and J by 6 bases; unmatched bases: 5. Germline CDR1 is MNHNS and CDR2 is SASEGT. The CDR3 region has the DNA TGTGCCAGCAGACCCTCTAGCGGGAGGGCCGGGGAGCTGTTTTTT. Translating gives CASRPSSGRAGELFF.

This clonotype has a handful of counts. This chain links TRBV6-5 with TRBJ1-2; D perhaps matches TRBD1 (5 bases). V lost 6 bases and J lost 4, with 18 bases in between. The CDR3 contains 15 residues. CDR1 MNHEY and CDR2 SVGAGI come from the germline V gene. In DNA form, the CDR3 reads TGTGCCAGCAGGCGAGGGGCCAGCCAGACCTATGGCTACACCTTC. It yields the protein CASRRGASQTYGYTF.

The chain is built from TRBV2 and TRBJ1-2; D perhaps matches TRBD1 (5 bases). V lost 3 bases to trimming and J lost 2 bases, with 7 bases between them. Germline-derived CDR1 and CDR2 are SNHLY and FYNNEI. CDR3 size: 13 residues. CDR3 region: CASSEYRNYGYTF. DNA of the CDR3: TGTGCCAGCAGTGAGTACAGGAACTATGGCTACACCTTC.

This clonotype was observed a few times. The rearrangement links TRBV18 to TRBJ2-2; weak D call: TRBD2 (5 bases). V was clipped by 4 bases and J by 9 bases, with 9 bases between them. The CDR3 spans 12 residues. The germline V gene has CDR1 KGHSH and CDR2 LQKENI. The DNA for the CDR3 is TGTGCCAGCTCACAGGGAGAGCGGGAGCTGTTTTTT. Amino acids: CASSQGERELFF.

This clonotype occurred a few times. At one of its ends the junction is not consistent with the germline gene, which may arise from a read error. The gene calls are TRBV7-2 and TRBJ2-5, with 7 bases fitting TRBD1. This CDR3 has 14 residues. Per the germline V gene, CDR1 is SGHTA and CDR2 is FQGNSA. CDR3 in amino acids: CVSSLAGPQGEQYF. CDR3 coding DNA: TGTGTCAGCAGCTTAGCCGGGCCCCAGGGGGAGCAGTACTTC.

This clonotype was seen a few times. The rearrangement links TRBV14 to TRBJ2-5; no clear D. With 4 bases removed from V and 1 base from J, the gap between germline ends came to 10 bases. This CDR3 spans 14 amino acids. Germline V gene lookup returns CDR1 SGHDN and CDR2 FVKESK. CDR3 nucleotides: TGTGCCAGCAGCCGTGACCCTGTCCAAGAGACCCAGTACTTC. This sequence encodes CASSRDPVQETQYF.